The T cell receptor beta chain described here comes from a study of shared clonotypes between healthy human individuals. From germline, CDR1 is LNHDA and CDR2 SQIVND (reference sequence). The germline V and J ends were trimmed by 0 bases and 10 bases, with 15 bases remaining between them. The CDR3 runs 15 residues. General study points: The researchers took only blood, and tissue repertoires probably look different. When compared with the clonotypes that were shared by all four sorted-subset donors, the non-shared clonotypes turned out to have lower generation probabilities. An anticipated effect of sequencing depth on clonotype sharing among donors was recognized.

Assay: immunoSEQ multiplex PCR; the TCRdb copy retains only in-frame clones and omits some. The repertoire includes roughly 1,500,000 clones, 95% to 99% of them detected once, and about 0.45% sits in the top ten. Comment on this clone: Its specificity is not known.

In the CD4+ fraction, cells were divided into CD45RA+ naive and CD45RA-negative memory subsets. The chain has TRBV19 and TRBJ1-4; no definite D call. Sequences were obtained from naive CD4+ T cells sorted from blood. Subset of the sample: CD45RA+ positively selected. The TCR sequence derives from a man aged 25 to 40 in good health. The CDR3 region has the DNA TGTGCCAGTAGTATAGAATTCTCTGGACGGGGAAAACTGTTTTTT. Its protein product is CASSIEFSGRGKLFF.